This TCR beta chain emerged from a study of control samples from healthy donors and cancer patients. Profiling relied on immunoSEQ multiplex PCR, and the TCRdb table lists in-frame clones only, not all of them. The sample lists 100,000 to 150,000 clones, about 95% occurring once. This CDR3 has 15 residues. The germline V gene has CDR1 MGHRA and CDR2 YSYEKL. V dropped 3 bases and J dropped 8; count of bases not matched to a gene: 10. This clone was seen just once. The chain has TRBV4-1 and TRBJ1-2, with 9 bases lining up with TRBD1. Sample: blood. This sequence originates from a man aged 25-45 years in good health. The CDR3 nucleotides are TGCGCCAGCAGCCAGGAGGGACAGGGAGGTGACGGCTACACCTTC. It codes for CASSQEGQGGDGYTF.